Listed below are T cell receptor beta chains from one sample, sequenced in a study of sequential checkpoint blockade in melanoma. Only in-frame clones appear in the TCRdb table, and some are missing; sequencing was by immunoSEQ multiplex PCR. The sample has some 35,000 clones, nearly 90% seen once. The sequencing here drew on CD8+ T cells sorted from blood (inferred from file names), taken from a patient given nivolumab and ipilimumab in sequence. These receptors originate from a human donor with melanoma. CDR3s include the opening cysteine and the closing phenylalanine or tryptophan. A D gene is named only where the DNA matches it firmly. Clone size is shown for a subset of rows, as once, few, many or a class of expanded clone.

j_call clone_size v_call d_call cdr3_aa cdr3_nt
TRBJ2-7 . TRBV6-4 TRBD2 CASSTCLSGNYEQYF TGTGCCAGCAGCACCTGCCTTAGCGGGAACTACGAGCAGTACTTC
TRBJ2-7 once TRBV19 TRBD2 CASSIAPSGSAEQYF TGTGCCAGTAGTATAGCCCCTAGCGGGAGCGCCGAGCAGTACTTC
TRBJ2-1 . TRBV4-1 TRBD2 CASSHESGRPYNEQFF TGCGCCAGCAGCCATGAAAGCGGGAGGCCCTACAATGAGCAGTTCTTC
TRBJ2-1 once TRBV29-1 TRBD1 CSVERRDRRTITSSYNEQFF TGCAGCGTTGAAAGGCGGGACAGGCGAACCATCACGAGCTCCTACAATGAGCAGTTCTTC
TRBJ2-7 . TRBV27 . CASSLVFREYEQYF TGTGCCAGCAGTTTGGTGTTCCGGGAGTACGAGCAGTACTTC
TRBJ2-1 . TRBV9 TRBD1 CASSERGTGSKEQFF TGTGCCAGCAGCGAGAGGGGGACAGGGTCGAAAGAGCAGTTCTTC
TRBJ2-1 . TRBV9 . CASSYGHGSYNEQFF TGTGCCAGCAGCTACGGACACGGCTCCTACAATGAGCAGTTCTTC
TRBJ2-3 . TRBV19 . CASEGMEDTQYF TGTGCCAGTGAGGGCATGGAAGATACGCAGTATTTT
TRBJ2-1 . TRBV19 TRBD2 CASTSGKSYNEQFF TGTGCCAGTACTAGCGGGAAATCCTACAATGAGCAGTTCTTC
TRBJ2-1 once TRBV19 TRBD2 CASSRSGKYNEQFF TGTGCCAGTAGTAGAAGCGGGAAATACAATGAGCAGTTCTTC
TRBJ2-1 . TRBV19 TRBD1 CASSTYTSGGSEQFF TGTGCCAGTAGTACATACACCTCAGGGGGCAGTGAGCAGTTCTTC
TRBJ2-7 . TRBV10-3 . CAISESAQISYEQYF TGTGCCATCAGTGAGTCGGCCCAGATAAGTTACGAGCAGTACTTC
TRBJ1-1 . TRBV7-6 . CASSPGLMNTEAFF TGTGCCAGCAGCCCAGGTTTAATGAACACTGAAGCTTTCTTT
TRBJ2-1 . TRBV27 TRBD1 CASSLTGGAFDEQFF TGTGCCAGCAGTCTGACAGGGGGGGCCTTCGATGAGCAGTTCTTC
TRBJ1-4 . TRBV2 TRBD1 CASSESQGVEKLFF TGTGCCAGCAGTGAAAGTCAGGGGGTCGAAAAACTGTTTTTT
TRBJ2-2 . TRBV2 TRBD1 CASSEASGQGDTGELFF TGTGCCAGCAGTGAAGCTAGCGGACAGGGTGACACCGGGGAGCTGTTTTTT